These 27 T cell receptor beta chains share one sample of origin, sequenced in a study of blood T cell repertoires in COVID-19. The data were produced by immunoSEQ multiplex PCR, yet TCRdb's version contains in-frame clones alone and is incomplete. The data show about 96,000 clones, approximately 90% seen once. Sequencing was carried out using peripheral blood. These receptors were collected from a human donor with COVID-19, enrolled during active disease. The donor label of this sample is uncertain.

The J gene is TRBJ1-3, the V gene TRBV6-5; 8 bases match TRBD1. The CDR3 length is 15 residues. The germline CDR1 and CDR2 sequences are MNHEY and SVGAGI. The J segment lost 4 bases and the V segment lost 2 bases, leaving 4 bases of the junction unmatched. CDR3 DNA sequence: TGTGCCAGCAGTTACGGTGGACAGGGAGGAAACACCATATATTTT. Protein sequence: CASSYGGQGGNTIYF.

The chain uses TRBV10-1 and TRBJ2-3; 7 positions agree with TRBD1. CDR1 WNHNN and CDR2 SYGVQD come from the germline V gene (reference sequence). The CDR3 loop spans 16 amino acids. The V and J ends lost 6 bases and 5 bases, in that order; junction bases with no gene match: 14. CDR3 protein: CASSPGQPFVQDTQYF. The CDR3 nucleotides read TGCGCCAGCAGCCCGGGACAGCCCTTCGTTCAAGATACGCAGTATTTT.

The chain joins TRBV7-3 to TRBJ2-3, with D possibly being TRBD2 (6 bases). Germline lookup yields CDR1 SGHTA and CDR2 FQGTGA. The CDR3 extends over 16 amino acids. Deletions cut 5 bases from V and 0 bases from J, with 15 bases between. The CDR3: CASSPLGGGSTDTQYF. CDR3 nucleotide sequence: TGTGCCAGCAGCCCCCTAGGTGGGGGGAGCACAGATACGCAGTATTTT.

This clone has a single count. The genes are TRBV19 and TRBJ2-5; perhaps TRBD1 as D (5 bases). Germline CDR1 and CDR2: LNHDA and SQIVND (reference sequence). V lost 5 bases and J lost 2, with 15 bases in between. This CDR3 region has 15 residues. The CDR3 sequence: CASSFWAKGQETQYF. In DNA form, the CDR3 reads TGTGCCAGTAGTTTTTGGGCCAAGGGGCAAGAGACCCAGTACTTC.

This clone was seen more than once but under ten times. The chain has TRBV6-1 and TRBJ1-2, with D unresolved. CDR1 is MNHNS and CDR2 is SASEGT in the germline V gene. Trimming removed 1 base at V and 0 bases at J, with 6 bases between. The CDR3 loop spans 14 amino acids. CDR3 nucleotide sequence: TGTGCCAGCAGTGAAGATTTAGCTAACTATGGCTACACCTTC. Translation: CASSEDLANYGYTF.

There are a few counts of this clone. The rearrangement joins TRBV23-1 to TRBJ1-5, with D unclear. TRBV23-1 is reported as an ORF; its role is uncertain. V lost 0 bases, J lost 7 bases, and 10 bases lay in between. This CDR3 comprises 14 residues. Here the CDR3 DNA reads TGCGCCAGCAGTCAATCGAGGGTGGCGCAGCCCCAGCATTTT. This codes for CASSQSRVAQPQHF.

V gene TRBV7-3 combines with J gene TRBJ1-1, with D possibly TRBD1 on 6 matching bases. The V end was cut by 5 bases, the J end by 7 bases, with 11 bases between. Germline CDR1 and CDR2: SGHTA and FQGTGA. The CDR3 totals 12 residues. As DNA, the CDR3 is TGTGCCAGCAGCAACTCAGGGGTTGAAGCTTTCTTT. This sequence encodes CASSNSGVEAFF.

CDR3 sequence reads: CASSELAGGYTEAFF. The DNA for the CDR3 is TGTGCCAGCAGTGAACTCGCAGGGGGTTACACTGAAGCTTTCTTT. The chain carries TRBV6-1 and TRBJ1-1; 7 bases align to TRBD1. V gave up 2 bases and J gave up 3 bases; unmatched junction bases: 6. The CDR3 contains 15 residues. Germline V gene sequence: CDR1 MNHNS, CDR2 SASEGT.

The gene calls are TRBV10-3 and TRBJ1-2; TRBD1 matches 7 bases. Germline trimming cut 0 bases from V and 8 bases from J; bases unmatched to any gene: 6. Germline V gene sequence: CDR1 ENHRY, CDR2 SYGVKD. The CDR3 loop spans 14 amino acids. CDR3 in DNA: TGTGCCATCAGTGAGTCCGACAGGGACGGCGGCTACACCTTC. Its translation is CAISESDRDGGYTF.

V usage is TRBV30 and J usage is TRBJ1-1, with D perhaps matching TRBD1 (5 bases). The CDR3 is 16 amino acids. Germline CDR1 and CDR2: GTSNPN and SVGIG (reference sequence). CDR3: CAAPVEGPLPNTEAFF. The DNA of the CDR3 is TGTGCAGCTCCTGTGGAGGGACCCCTTCCAAACACTGAAGCTTTCTTT.

The V gene is TRBV19, the J gene TRBJ2-1; D call uncertain. Trimming stripped 3 bases from V and 6 bases from J, with 12 bases between. CDR1 and CDR2 (germline): LNHDA, SQIVND (reference sequence). There are 14 residues in the CDR3. The CDR3 reads CASSILEFGNEQFF. DNA for the CDR3: TGTGCCAGTAGTATCTTAGAATTCGGCAATGAGCAGTTCTTC.

Only one count was recorded for this clone. The chain joins TRBV11-2 to TRBJ1-2; 7 bases map to TRBD1. The germline gives CDR1 SGHAT, CDR2 FQNNGV. V trimming: 7 bases; J trimming: 3 bases; junction bases outside the gene matches: 8. This CDR3 has 14 residues. The CDR3 DNA reads as TGTGCCAGCAAGAAACCGGGGACAGACTATGGCTACACCTTC. Protein: CASKKPGTDYGYTF.

The CDR3 DNA reads as TGTGCCAGCAGCGTGGAGGGCGGGACCAGGGATACGCAGTATTTT. This translates into CASSVEGGTRDTQYF. This chain joins TRBV9 and TRBJ2-3; D is possibly TRBD2 (6 bases). Germline V gives CDR1 SGDLS, CDR2 YYNGEE. V was shortened by 2 bases and J by 6 bases, with 16 bases between the two germline ends. The CDR3 runs 15 residues.

V usage is TRBV19 and J usage is TRBJ2-5, with 11 positions matching TRBD2. The V gene's germline CDR1 is LNHDA and CDR2 SQIVND (reference sequence). Trimming took 8 bases from V and 5 from J; bases not matched to a gene: 10. The CDR3 length is 15 residues. The CDR3 DNA sequence: TGTGCCAGTTCTAATAGCGGGGGGGACCGGGAGACCCAGTACTTC. It translates to CASSNSGGDRETQYF. Supplemented by reference TRBV19 and TRBJ2-5, the full variable domain reads DGGITQSPKYLFRKEGQNVTLSCEQNLNHDAMYWYRQDPGQGLRLIYYSQIVNDFQKGDIAEGYSVSREKKESFPLTVTSAQKNPTAFYLCASSNSGGDRETQYFGPGTRLLVL.

The chain recombines TRBV5-1 with TRBJ2-3, with a possible D match to TRBD1 (5 bases). V was trimmed by 2 bases and J by 1 base, leaving 11 bases between them. The germline V gene encodes CDR1 SGHRS and CDR2 YFSETQ. The CDR3 consists of 15 residues. The DNA of the CDR3 is TGCGCCAGCAGCTTCGGACAAGGGGGCACAGATACGCAGTATTTT. Encoded protein: CASSFGQGGTDTQYF.

The chain uses TRBV6-5 and TRBJ1-5, with D unclear. The V end lost 6 bases, the J end lost 2 bases, and 14 bases lay between the germline ends. Germline CDR1 MNHEY, CDR2 SVGAGI. This CDR3 has 15 residues. The CDR3 DNA reads TGTGCCAGCAGCCAATCGGGGATTCGCAATCAGCCCCAGCATTTT. It is translated as CASSQSGIRNQPQHF.

DNA for the CDR3: TGTGCCATCAGGGAAGGACAGGGAGACAACTATGGCTACACCTTC. This sequence encodes CAIREGQGDNYGYTF. The chain uses TRBV10-3 and TRBJ1-2; 8 bases are shared with TRBD1. CDR1 is ENHRY and CDR2 is SYGVKD in the germline V gene. The CDR3 runs 15 residues. J gave up 2 bases and V 6 bases, and 8 bases lay outside the gene matches.

The J gene is TRBJ1-1, the V gene TRBV5-6, with a tentative D call TRBD1 (5 bases). Germline V lookup: CDR1 SGHDT, CDR2 YYEEEE. This CDR3 is built from 14 residues. Trimming stripped 4 bases from V and 7 bases from J, with 17 bases between. The CDR3 reads CASSVGGREGEAFF. In nucleotides, the CDR3 is TGTGCCAGCAGCGTTGGGGGACGGGAGGGTGAAGCTTTCTTT.

The chain has TRBV9 and TRBJ1-1, with 8 nucleotides matching TRBD1. This CDR3 region has 16 residues. CDR1 SGDLS and CDR2 YYNGEE come from the germline V gene. Trimming cost V 1 base and J 0 bases; bases outside gene matches: 5. This CDR3 reads CASSVSAGGLNTEAFF. CDR3 sequence (DNA): TGTGCCAGCAGCGTATCTGCAGGGGGCCTGAACACTGAAGCTTTCTTT.

This clone was observed a handful of times. V is TRBV9 and J is TRBJ2-1, with a weak D call TRBD1 (6 bases). Germline V gene sequence: CDR1 SGDLS, CDR2 YYNGEE. V lost 0 bases to trimming and J lost 7 bases, with 14 bases between them. This CDR3 has 15 amino acids. The DNA of the CDR3 is TGTGCCAGCAGCGTAGTGGCAGGGGCTTGGAATGAGCAGTTCTTC. Its translation: CASSVVAGAWNEQFF.

As concerns this clone: The junction does not match germline at one end; this may be a read error. J is TRBJ1-1 and V is TRBV7-6; 8 bases line up with TRBD1. CDR1 is SGHVS and CDR2 is FNYEAQ in the germline V gene. The CDR3 runs 15 residues. The CDR3 reads CASSPPASSHGTGSW. The CDR3 bases are TGTGCCAGCAGCCCACCCGCCTCCTCGCATGGGACAGGCTCGTGG.

The chain couples TRBV7-2 to TRBJ2-7; no definite D call. Germline-derived CDR1 and CDR2 are SGHTA and FQGNSA. Trimming removed 5 bases at V and 2 bases at J, with 13 bases between. CDR3 length equals 14 residues. The CDR3 here is CASSLLSGTYEQYF. CDR3 sequence (DNA): TGTGCCAGCAGCCTCTTATCAGGTACCTACGAGCAGTACTTC.

The chain uses TRBV18 and TRBJ2-1; 8 bases align to TRBD1. From germline, CDR1 is KGHSH and CDR2 LQKENI. This CDR3 spans 16 amino acids. Trimming cost V 3 bases and J 5 bases; bases outside gene matches: 9. CDR3 DNA: TGTGCCAGCTCACCTACCGACAGGGGTCTGCACAATGAGCAGTTCTTC. Translation gives CASSPTDRGLHNEQFF.

The genes are TRBV6-5 and TRBJ1-6; no definite D call. Germline V gene lookup returns CDR1 MNHEY and CDR2 SVGAGI. Between the trimmed V and J ends, which lost 8 bases and 5 bases, there was a span of 16 bases. The CDR3 runs to 15 residues. CDR3 amino acids: CASQVRERDNSPLHF. The CDR3 DNA is TGTGCCAGCCAAGTACGGGAGAGGGATAATTCACCCCTCCACTTT.

This chain connects TRBV6-5 to TRBJ1-5, with D possibly being TRBD1 (5 bases). Trimming took 6 bases from V and 3 from J, leaving 15 bases between them. The CDR3 loop spans 15 amino acids. Germline V CDR1 and CDR2: MNHEY, SVGAGI. CDR3 amino acids: CASSLRGGVNQPQHF. The CDR3 region has the DNA TGTGCCAGCAGCTTACGGGGGGGAGTCAATCAGCCCCAGCATTTT.

The rearrangement links TRBV7-2 to TRBJ1-2; D might be TRBD1 (5 bases). Trimming stripped 1 base from V and 3 bases from J, with 12 bases between. The CDR3 runs 15 residues. Germline V CDR1 and CDR2: SGHTA, FQGNSA. In DNA, the CDR3 is TGTGCCAGCAGCTTAGTTAGTGGGGGGGACTATGGCTACACCTTC. This gives the protein CASSLVSGGDYGYTF.

The chain joins TRBV11-2 to TRBJ1-1, with 8 bases matching TRBD1. Germline trimming cut 3 bases from V and 0 bases from J; bases unmatched to any gene: 3. The CDR3 is made up of 15 amino acids. Per germline, CDR1 SGHAT and CDR2 FQNNGV. The CDR3 reads CASSLQGAMNTEAFF. The CDR3 bases are TGTGCCAGCAGCTTGCAGGGGGCCATGAACACTGAAGCTTTCTTT. Based on the CDR3 plus reference TRBV11-2 and TRBJ1-1, the full variable domain is EAGVAQSPRYKIIEKRQSVAFWCNPISGHATLYWYQQILGQGPKLLIQFQNNGVVDDSQLPKDRFSAERLKGVDSTLKIQPAKLEDSAVYLCASSLQGAMNTEAFFGQGTRLTVV.